One and the same sample provided the 3 T cell receptor beta chains below, sequenced in a study of T cell responses to AZD1222 COVID-19 vaccine. The table came from immunoSEQ multiplex PCR; TCRdb's copy has only in-frame clones and leaves some out. The table shows approximately 110,000 clones, with about 90% occurring only once. Sequencing was performed on peripheral blood, taken 28 days after the second AZD1222 dose. The receptors shown here come from an adult who received the AZD1222 COVID-19 vaccine.

This clone is a singleton in its sample. The chain is built from TRBV4-3 and TRBJ2-7; the match to TRBD2 covers 8 bases. V dropped 2 bases and J dropped 3; count of bases not matched to a gene: 0. The CDR3 sequence is 13 residues long. Germline V gene sequence: CDR1 LGHNA, CDR2 YSLEER. Here the CDR3 DNA reads TGCGCCAGCAGCCAAACTAGCGGCTACGAGCAGTACTTC. The encoded protein is CASSQTSGYEQYF.

The chain employs TRBV15 and TRBJ1-1; D not certain. The germline V gene encodes CDR1 LNHNV and CDR2 YYDKDF (reference sequence). V was trimmed by 0 bases and J by 1 base, leaving 21 bases between them. The CDR3 is 19 residues long. The CDR3 DNA follows: TGTGCCACCAGCAGAGATTCCTCCCAAGCGGTGACGAAGAACACTGAAGCTTTCTTT. Residues: CATSRDSSQAVTKNTEAFF.

This clone was observed once. The genes are TRBV6-1 and TRBJ1-2, with D possibly TRBD1 on 5 matching bases. CDR3 size: 14 residues. Trimming took 1 base from V and 8 from J, leaving 14 bases between them. Germline CDR1 MNHNS, CDR2 SASEGT. CDR3 sequence (DNA): TGTGCCAGCAGTGAAGGACGCAGGGTACGGGGCTACACCTTC. Residues: CASSEGRRVRGYTF.